The entry that follows covers one TCR beta chain sequence. Antigen: not known. Germline CDR1 and CDR2: DFQATT and SNEGSKA (reference sequence). The CDR3 has 18 amino acids. Losses at the gene ends were 3 bases for V and 2 bases for J; bases not matched to a gene: 14. These data originate in a study of post-analysis software for immune sequencing data. Study at large: Patients had relapsing-remitting, secondary progressive or progressive-relapsing multiple sclerosis; some lacked subtype. Findings of the study overall: TRBV segments more frequent in patients than in controls numbered roughly 5 and included TRBV5-6, TRBV5-1 and TRBV20-1. Compared against controls, patients with multiple sclerosis displayed significantly lower normalized Chao1 diversity.

Sequencing libraries made from TCR beta cDNA carried unique molecular identifiers. TCRdb reprocessed the PCR reads via MiXCR and lists one record per CDR3 protein. Seen here are about 680,000 distinct CDR3 sequences, approximately 60% observed once, and the top ten hold 11%. The rearrangement joins TRBV20-1 to TRBJ2-1; 9 nucleotides match TRBD1. This receptor was identified in a girl aged 2-10 years with multiple sclerosis. Sequenced sample: blood. CDR3 loop: CSASGSYRGPLTYNEQFF. Here the CDR3 DNA reads TGCAGTGCTAGTGGATCCTACAGGGGGCCCTTAACCTACAATGAGCAGTTCTTC.